The 24 T cell receptor beta chains in this list originate from one sample, sequenced in a study of blood T cell repertoires in COVID-19. Here immunoSEQ multiplex PCR was the method, and the copy in TCRdb shows in-frame clones only, minus some. The table records 250,000 to 350,000 clones, over 75% of them present only once. The sequenced material came from PBMCs or T cells enriched from blood (not recorded which). All receptors derive from a woman under 30 who had recovered from COVID-19.

This rearrangement joins TRBV6-5 to TRBJ1-1; 8 bases agree with TRBD1. The junction had 9 bases not matched to a gene; V was cut back by 7 bases and J by 8 bases. This CDR3 region has 13 residues. Germline values: CDR1 MNHEY, CDR2 SVGAGI. The CDR3 reads CASTTGVNYEAFF. CDR3 DNA: TGTGCCAGCACGACAGGGGTAAACTACGAAGCTTTCTTT.

This clone was detected once. This chain uses TRBV5-1 with TRBJ2-1; 9 bases fit TRBD2. This CDR3 spans 17 amino acids. The trim removed 0 bases at V and 6 bases at J, leaving 10 bases unmatched. Germline lookup yields CDR1 SGHRS and CDR2 YFSETQ. CDR3: CASSLALRTSASNEQFF. The CDR3 DNA follows: TGCGCCAGCAGCTTGGCATTACGGACTAGCGCCTCCAATGAGCAGTTCTTC.

The sample holds one count of this clone. The chain combines TRBV5-1 with TRBJ1-6, with TRBD1 identical over 9 bases. The CDR3 loop spans 15 amino acids. Trimming took 3 bases from V and 4 from J; bases not matched to a gene: 2. Per the germline V gene, CDR1 is SGHRS and CDR2 is YFSETQ. In DNA, the CDR3 is TGCGCCAGCAGCTCGGGACAGGGTTATAATTCACCCCTCCACTTT. It yields the protein CASSSGQGYNSPLHF.

Notes on this clone: The sample carries other DNA sequences with the same CDR3. The gene calls are TRBV7-9 and TRBJ1-4; TRBD1 agrees at 7 bases. CDR3 length: 14 amino acids. Trimming took 5 bases from V and 5 from J; bases not matched to a gene: 5. Per germline, CDR1 SEHNR and CDR2 FQNEAQ (reference sequence). In DNA form, the CDR3 reads TGTGCCAGCAGCCTGGGACAGATAAATGAAAAACTGTTTTTT. Translated, it gives CASSLGQINEKLFF.

This chain joins TRBV30 and TRBJ1-4; unclear D gene. CDR1 GTSNPN and CDR2 SVGIG come from the germline V gene (reference sequence). This CDR3 contains 12 residues. V lost 1 base and J lost 6, with 6 bases in between. This CDR3 reads CAWSALDEKLFF. In DNA form, the CDR3 reads TGTGCCTGGAGTGCCCTTGATGAAAAACTGTTTTTT.

This chain joins TRBV21-1 and TRBJ2-5; the tabulated D call, TRBD1, remains unverified against the DNA. TRBV21-1 is classified as a pseudogene. CDR3 length: 14 amino acids. In DNA form, the CDR3 reads TGTGCCAGCAGCGCAAGACAGGGCCAAGAGACCCAGTACTTC. Encoded protein: CASSARQGQETQYF.

This rearrangement joins TRBV5-1 to TRBJ2-1; the match to TRBD2 covers 8 bases. Looked up from germline, CDR1 is SGHRS and CDR2 is YFSETQ. This CDR3 comprises 17 residues. V lost 0 bases and J lost 6; bases outside the gene matches: 11. CDR3 DNA: TGCGCCAGCAGCTTGGGAGGCGCCGGGGGGGAATCCAATGAGCAGTTCTTC. Protein product: CASSLGGAGGESNEQFF.

This clone was seen just once. This rearrangement joins TRBV23-1 to TRBJ2-2; no clear D gene. TRBV23-1 is an ORF, with its function uncertain. CDR3 length: 13 amino acids. The ends were cut back, 9 bases at V and 4 bases at J, with 12 bases in the middle. For the CDR3, the DNA is TGCGCCAGGATTGAGCTCACCACCGGGGAGCTGTTTTTT. Its translation is CARIELTTGELFF.

J is TRBJ1-1 and V is TRBV27, with TRBD1 as a possible D gene (5 bases). CDR3 size: 14 residues. CDR1 is MNHEY and CDR2 is SMNVEV in the germline V gene (reference sequence). Trimming cost V 2 bases and J 1 base, with 8 bases left between them. CDR3 amino acids: CASSLLTGNTEAFF. CDR3 nucleotides: TGTGCCAGCAGTTTACTTACAGGGAACACTGAAGCTTTCTTT.

J is TRBJ2-1 and V is TRBV27, with 10 nucleotides matching TRBD2. Germline V gene lookup returns CDR1 MNHEY and CDR2 SMNVEV (reference sequence). The CDR3 has 15 residues. V shed 2 bases and J 4 bases; nucleotides not matched to a gene: 2. The CDR3 loop is CASSLGTSAYNEQFF. The CDR3 DNA is TGTGCCAGCAGTTTAGGGACTAGCGCATACAATGAGCAGTTCTTC.

This rearrangement joins TRBV3-1 (or the pseudogene TRBV3-2) to TRBJ2-3, with 16 bases lining up with TRBD2. This CDR3 region has 18 residues. Germline loops: CDR1 LGHDT, CDR2 YNNKEL (reference sequence). V lost 4 bases, J lost 5 bases, and 9 bases stayed unmatched. The CDR3 DNA follows: TGTGCCAGCAGCCTGGCGGGACTAGCGGGGGGGCTTCAAGATACGCAGTATTTT. Amino acid sequence: CASSLAGLAGGLQDTQYF.

The V call is TRBV29-1, the J call TRBJ1-4, with D possibly matching TRBD1 (5 bases). Trimming shortened V by 4 bases and J by 3 bases, and 9 bases separated the two germline ends. The CDR3 sequence is 13 residues long. The V gene's germline CDR1 is SQVTM and CDR2 ANQGSEA. The CDR3 reads CSVGGTSNEKLFF. DNA of the CDR3: TGCAGCGTTGGCGGGACCTCTAATGAAAAACTGTTTTTT. Filled out from reference TRBV29-1 and TRBJ1-4, the complete variable domain reads SAVISQKPSRDICQRGTSLTIQCQVDSQVTMMFWYRQQPGQSLTLIATANQGSEATYESGFVIDKFPISRPNLTFSTLTVSNMSPEDSSIYLCSVGGTSNEKLFFGSGTQLSVL.

V and J are TRBV19 and TRBJ2-7; a weak D match, TRBD1 (6 bases). The germline CDR1 and CDR2 sequences are LNHDA and SQIVND (reference sequence). The CDR3 is 15 amino acids. Trimming pared 6 bases from V and 5 bases from J, leaving 20 bases between. The CDR3 DNA follows: TGTGCCAGTAGCCCCTCGGGGCAGGGGTCCCACGAGCAGTACTTC. The encoded protein is CASSPSGQGSHEQYF.

This CDR3 reads CASGARGQSSGANVLTF. In DNA, the CDR3 is TGTGCCAGTGGGGCCCGGGGACAGAGCTCTGGGGCCAACGTCCTGACTTTC. The chain uses TRBV19 and TRBJ2-6; the match to TRBD1 covers 7 bases. After removal of 8 bases from V and 0 bases from J, the junction contained 10 bases not matched to a gene. Germline CDR1 LNHDA, CDR2 SQIVND (reference sequence). The CDR3 is 17 residues long.

The chain couples TRBV7-9 to TRBJ1-2, with 9 bases aligning to TRBD1. CDR3 length: 12 amino acids. Germline V gene data show CDR1 as SEHNR and CDR2 as FQNEAQ (reference sequence). Written as DNA, the CDR3 is TGTGCGATCCGGGACAGGGAAGGTGGCTACACCTTC. This translates into CAIRDREGGYTF.

For this clone: This sample includes further DNA sequences coding for the same CDR3. The V call is TRBV15, the J call TRBJ1-5; no clear D gene. The germline V and J ends were trimmed by 2 bases and 0 bases, with 5 bases remaining between them. CDR3 size: 14 residues. CDR1 and CDR2 from the germline V gene are LNHNV and YYDKDF (reference sequence). CDR3 nucleotide sequence: TGTGCCACCAGCAGACAGTATAGCAATCAGCCCCAGCATTTT. Amino acid sequence: CATSRQYSNQPQHF.

The chain has TRBV3-1 (or the pseudogene TRBV3-2) and TRBJ2-1; the D gene is possibly TRBD1 (6 bases). The CDR3 consists of 18 residues. Germline V CDR1 and CDR2: LGHDT, YNNKEL (reference sequence). The germline V and J ends were trimmed by 1 base and 0 bases, with 16 bases remaining between them. CDR3 in amino acids: CASSQAYGTPSSYNEQFF. In DNA form, the CDR3 reads TGTGCCAGCAGCCAAGCCTACGGGACACCGAGCTCCTACAATGAGCAGTTCTTC.

The chain recombines TRBV6-5 with TRBJ2-7; D might be TRBD1 (5 bases). Germline V gene sequence: CDR1 MNHEY, CDR2 SVGAGI. The ends were cut back, 6 bases at V and 4 bases at J, with 10 bases in the middle. This CDR3 comprises 12 residues. The CDR3 is CASRRQGYEQYF. CDR3 in DNA: TGTGCCAGCAGACGGCAGGGATACGAGCAGTACTTC.

The chain joins TRBV28 to TRBJ1-1; 7 bases line up with TRBD1. Trimming removed 4 bases from V and 5 bases from J; junction bases left unmatched: 7. CDR3 length: 14 amino acids. Germline values: CDR1 MDHEN, CDR2 SYDVKM. CDR3 loop: CASSSEGARTEAFF. CDR3 in DNA: TGTGCCAGCAGTTCGGAGGGGGCTAGAACTGAAGCTTTCTTT.

The V and J genes are TRBV27 and TRBJ1-6; D not resolved. Trimming removed 0 bases at V and 0 bases at J, with 9 bases between. Germline assignment: CDR1 MNHEY and CDR2 SMNVEV (reference sequence). The length of the CDR3 is 17 residues. CDR3 amino acids: CASSLSTGSSYNSPLHF. CDR3 in DNA: TGTGCCAGCAGTTTATCTACCGGGAGCTCCTATAATTCACCCCTCCACTTT.

This sequence joins TRBV5-5 and TRBJ1-1; D might be TRBD1 (5 bases). The CDR3 is 13 residues long. Germline V CDR1 and CDR2: SGHKS, YYEKEE (reference sequence). Trimming cost V 1 base and J 4 bases, with 8 bases left between them. The DNA of the CDR3 is TGTGCCAGCAGCTTGCCCGGGGGCACTGAAGCTTTCTTT. Translating it yields CASSLPGGTEAFF.

This chain uses TRBV19 with TRBJ1-5, with TRBD1 matching over 11 bases. CDR1 and CDR2 from the germline V gene are LNHDA and SQIVND (reference sequence). The trim removed 6 bases at V and 4 bases at J, leaving 8 bases unmatched. The CDR3 sequence is 16 residues long. DNA of the CDR3: TGTGCCAGTAGACCCCCGGGGACAGGGGGGAATCAGCCCCAGCATTTT. The encoded protein is CASRPPGTGGNQPQHF.

Here the CDR3 reads CASGRIEGTGELFF. Here the CDR3 DNA reads TGTGCTAGTGGTCGTATAGAGGGCACCGGGGAGCTGTTTTTT. The chain carries TRBV12-5 and TRBJ2-2; tentatively, D is TRBD2 (5 bases). Between the trimmed V and J ends, which lost 5 bases and 4 bases, there was a span of 11 bases. The CDR3 extends over 14 amino acids. Germline CDR1 is LGHNT and CDR2 is FRNRAP.

The chain uses TRBV7-9 and TRBJ1-1; TRBD1 might be the D (6 bases). The CDR3 is made up of 15 amino acids. With 1 base removed from V and 6 bases from J, the gap between germline ends came to 15 bases. Per germline, CDR1 SEHNR and CDR2 FQNEAQ (reference sequence). This CDR3 reads CASSLVGDKGPEAFF. The CDR3, as DNA: TGTGCCAGCAGCTTAGTGGGGGACAAGGGACCTGAAGCTTTCTTT.